This TCR beta chain was captured by sequencing in a study of cytomegalovirus exposure and HLA in healthy donors. Study observations and caveats: Analysis performed later showed TCR beta chains linked to HLA being more clonally expanded than equally common others. The authors assumed roughly uniform sequencing depth across donors for presence/absence analyses. Analysis was carried out at a later point, and it linked a missense DCLRE1C variant to TCR beta V- and J-gene trimming.

The CDR3 totals 14 residues. CDR1 is SNHLY, CDR2 FYNNEI, per germline. With V trimmed by 5 bases and J by 4 bases, 4 bases remained unmatched. 60 Vbeta and 13 Jbeta primers were used in PCR. TCRdb's copy holds only in-frame clones and misses some; the assay was immunoSEQ multiplex PCR. This sample carries 120,000 or so clones, approximately 80% of them seen once, and the ten largest clones take roughly 1.5%. About this clone: Its antigen is unknown.

The sequenced sample was PBMCs. The TCR was taken from a woman younger than 30 in good health and CMV-seronegative. The V call is TRBV2, the J call TRBJ2-7, with TRBD1 matching over 11 bases. The CDR3 coding sequence is TGTGCCAGCAGTCCGGACAGGGGGCAGTACGAGCAGTACTTC. Translated, it gives CASSPDRGQYEQYF.